The 30 T cell receptor beta chains below come from one sample, sequenced in a study of cytomegalovirus exposure and HLA in healthy donors. PCR involved 60 Vbeta and 13 Jbeta primers. Using immunoSEQ multiplex PCR, the repertoire was profiled, and TCRdb retains in-frame clones only, with some absent. Altogether some 130,000 clones are present, 70% to 75% being singletons, with the ten largest covering approximately 7%. Sequenced material: PBMCs. The receptors originated from a male donor in good health and CMV-seronegative.

The V gene is TRBV27, the J gene TRBJ2-2, with 12 nucleotides matching TRBD2. The CDR3 length is 15 residues. Germline V gives CDR1 MNHEY, CDR2 SMNVEV (reference sequence). V lost 7 bases to trimming and J lost 6 bases; unmatched junction nucleotides: 6. CDR3 DNA: TGTGCCAGCAAGACTAGCGGGAGAAGTGCCGGGGAGCTGTTTTTT. It encodes CASKTSGRSAGELFF.

This clone was recorded once. V and J are TRBV6-5 and TRBJ2-3; 12 bases map to TRBD2. CDR1 and CDR2 (germline): MNHEY, SVGAGI. V lost 7 bases and J lost 2; bases outside the gene matches: 4. This CDR3 spans 15 amino acids. The CDR3 DNA follows: TGTGCCAGCAAGCTAGCGGGGGGGGCCACAGATACGCAGTATTTT. Its protein product is CASKLAGGATDTQYF.

This clone occurred a few times. The V and J genes are TRBV9 and TRBJ2-1; D might be TRBD2 (6 bases). Per the germline V gene, CDR1 is SGDLS and CDR2 is YYNGEE. This CDR3 is 16 amino acids long. V dropped 1 base and J dropped 2 bases, with 13 bases sitting between them. Here the CDR3 reads CASSVRNGSAYNEQFF. DNA of the CDR3: TGTGCCAGCAGCGTAAGGAACGGGAGTGCCTACAATGAGCAGTTCTTC. The full variable domain, rest sourced from reference TRBV9 and TRBJ2-1, is DSGVTQTPKHLITATGQRVTLRCSPRSGDLSVYWYQQSLDQGLQFLIQYYNGEERAKGNILERFSAQQFPDLHSELNLSSLELGDSALYFCASSVRNGSAYNEQFFGPGTRLTVL.

The V call is TRBV4-3, the J call TRBJ2-1; D might be TRBD2 (5 bases). This CDR3 is built from 14 residues. V lost 0 bases and J lost 8, with 11 bases in between. Germline-derived CDR1 and CDR2 are LGHNA and YSLEER. CDR3 nucleotides: TGCGCCAGCAGCCAAGACTCTCTAGCACATGAGCAGTTCTTC. Its protein is CASSQDSLAHEQFF.

The chain employs TRBV7-3 and TRBJ1-2, with TRBD1 as a possible D gene (5 bases). Trimming left V 3 bases short and J 3 bases short, with 17 bases between. Germline values: CDR1 SGHTA, CDR2 FQGTGA. This CDR3 comprises 16 residues. The CDR3 coding sequence is TGTGCCAGCAGCTTCCCTCAAGGGGCGGTTTACTATGGCTACACCTTC. Protein: CASSFPQGAVYYGYTF.

This chain's CDR3 is CASSWRTAQETQYF. Here the CDR3 DNA reads TGTGCCAGCAGCTGGCGGACAGCGCAAGAGACCCAGTACTTC. The rearrangement uses TRBV5-4 and TRBJ2-5; TRBD1 might be the D (6 bases). The CDR3 sequence is 14 residues long. Germline values: CDR1 SGHNT, CDR2 YYREEE (reference sequence). Trimming took 3 bases from V and 2 from J, leaving 11 bases between them.

This clone has more than one count but fewer than ten. J is TRBJ1-6 and V is TRBV7-6; possible D gene TRBD1, 6 bases. The V end lost 5 bases, the J end lost 10 bases, and 12 bases lay between the germline ends. The CDR3 runs 13 residues. Germline V gives CDR1 SGHVS, CDR2 FNYEAQ. The DNA of the CDR3 is TGTGCCAGCAGCCAAATGCAGGGGTCACCCCTCCACTTT. It encodes CASSQMQGSPLHF. The complete variable domain, with remaining parts taken from reference TRBV7-6 and TRBJ1-6, reads GAGVSQSPRYKVTKRGQDVALRCDPISGHVSLYWYRQALGQGPEFLTYFNYEAQQDKSGLPNDRFSAERPEGSISTLTIQRTEQRDSAMYRCASSQMQGSPLHFGNGTRLTVT.

V usage is TRBV9 and J usage is TRBJ2-7; 7 bases are a match to TRBD1. V was pared by 4 bases and J by 0 bases, with 4 bases of the junction left unmatched. This CDR3 spans 14 amino acids. Germline-derived CDR1 and CDR2 are SGDLS and YYNGEE. CDR3 in amino acids: CASSTGQASYEQYF. The CDR3 coding sequence is TGTGCCAGCAGCACCGGACAGGCCTCCTACGAGCAGTACTTC.

This chain joins TRBV6-5 and TRBJ1-6; 7 nucleotides line up with TRBD1. Germline lookup yields CDR1 MNHEY and CDR2 SVGAGI. The CDR3 has 15 amino acids. Germline trimming cut 2 bases from V and 7 bases from J; bases unmatched to any gene: 5. The CDR3 region has the DNA TGTGCCAGCAGTTACCGGGACAGCAAAAATTCACCCCTCCACTTT. Encoded protein: CASSYRDSKNSPLHF.

The rearrangement links TRBV7-8 to TRBJ2-1; D is unresolved. This CDR3 is built from 16 residues. The germline V and J ends were trimmed by 2 bases and 0 bases, with 11 bases remaining between them. CDR1 and CDR2 (germline): SGHVS, FQNEAQ. The CDR3 coding sequence is TGTGCCAGCAGCTTATTTAGCCAAATCTCCTACAATGAGCAGTTCTTC. This codes for CASSLFSQISYNEQFF. Together with reference TRBV7-8 and TRBJ2-1, the CDR3 gives the full variable domain: GAGVSQSPRYKVAKRGQDVALRCDPISGHVSLFWYQQALGQGPEFLTYFQNEAQLDKSGLPSDRFFAERPEGSVSTLKIQRTQQEDSAVYLCASSLFSQISYNEQFFGPGTRLTVL.

This rearrangement joins TRBV28 to TRBJ2-1, with D possibly matching TRBD2 (7 bases). Germline CDR1 MDHEN, CDR2 SYDVKM. The CDR3 extends over 15 amino acids. The V end lost 2 bases, the J end lost 3 bases, and 11 bases lay between the germline ends. In DNA, the CDR3 is TGTGCCAGCAGTTTAAGGGGGGAGGGCTACAATGAGCAGTTCTTC. This gives the protein CASSLRGEGYNEQFF.

The chain recombines TRBV14 with TRBJ1-1, with a tentative D call TRBD1 (5 bases). The CDR3 runs 14 residues. V lost 4 bases and J 10 bases, leaving 19 bases between the germline ends. Germline values: CDR1 SGHDN, CDR2 FVKESK. For the CDR3, the DNA is TGTGCCAGCAGCCCAACATCAGGTGGGGCGAGAGCTTTCTTT. Its protein is CASSPTSGGARAFF.

The chain couples TRBV14 to TRBJ2-2; tentatively, D is TRBD1 (6 bases). Germline lookup yields CDR1 SGHDN and CDR2 FVKESK. V was clipped by 3 bases and J by 1 base, with 12 bases between them. The CDR3 sequence is 16 residues long. CDR3 nucleotide sequence: TGTGCCAGCAGCCACCTACGGACAGAGAACACCGGGGAGCTGTTTTTT. Translation: CASSHLRTENTGELFF.

This sequence joins TRBV10-2 and TRBJ2-2; 7 nucleotides line up with TRBD1. CDR1 and CDR2 (germline): WSHSY, SAAADI. There are 15 residues in the CDR3. V lost 4 bases to trimming and J lost 2 bases; unmatched junction nucleotides: 4. In DNA form, the CDR3 reads TGCGCCAGCAGTGTTCACAGGGGAAACACCGGGGAGCTGTTTTTT. As protein: CASSVHRGNTGELFF.

This chain connects TRBV30 to TRBJ2-7; TRBD2 matches 9 bases. V shed 0 bases, J shed 6 bases, and the junction held 12 bases outside the gene matches. This CDR3 contains 16 residues. Germline CDR1 GTSNPN, CDR2 SVGIG (reference sequence). CDR3 sequence reads: CAWSVGLAGVLAEQYF. The DNA of the CDR3 is TGTGCCTGGAGTGTTGGGTTAGCGGGAGTACTCGCCGAGCAGTACTTC.

The chain links TRBV10-3 to TRBJ2-7; 8 nucleotides align to TRBD1. CDR1 is ENHRY and CDR2 is SYGVKD in the germline V gene. Trimming at V came to 7 bases and at J to 3 bases, leaving 8 bases not matched to a gene. The length of the CDR3 is 14 residues. In nucleotides, the CDR3 is TGTGCCATCAACGATGACAGGGGAGTCTACGAGCAGTACTTC. This encodes CAINDDRGVYEQYF.

The chain combines TRBV7-9 with TRBJ2-1; 9 bases map to TRBD1. This CDR3 comprises 19 residues. J lost 0 bases, V lost 5 bases, and 14 bases had no gene match. Germline-derived CDR1 and CDR2 are SEHNR and FQNEAQ (reference sequence). The CDR3 nucleotides read TGTGCCAGCAGCGCCGGGACAGGGAGCTATGCGGACTCCTACAATGAGCAGTTCTTC. Translating it yields CASSAGTGSYADSYNEQFF.

CDR3 sequence: CASSLVLGGDEKLFF. CDR3 sequence (DNA): TGTGCCAGCAGTCTGGTGTTGGGGGGAGATGAAAAACTGTTTTTT. The chain combines TRBV2 with TRBJ1-4; maybe TRBD1 (5 bases). Germline V lookup: CDR1 SNHLY, CDR2 FYNNEI. The CDR3 runs to 15 residues. The ends were cut back, 5 bases at V and 6 bases at J, with 16 bases in the middle.

The chain employs TRBV4-1 and TRBJ2-1, with 9 bases lining up with TRBD2. The germline CDR1 and CDR2 sequences are MGHRA and YSYEKL. The CDR3 extends over 17 amino acids. V dropped 1 base and J dropped 1; count of bases not matched to a gene: 5. CDR3 region: CASSQGLAGISYNEQFF. Written as DNA, the CDR3 is TGCGCCAGCAGCCAAGGGCTAGCGGGGATATCCTACAATGAGCAGTTCTTC.

In its sample, this clone was seen a few times. This chain links TRBV27 with TRBJ2-7; 7 nucleotides match TRBD2. This CDR3 is built from 14 residues. Trimming at V came to 5 bases and at J to 2 bases, leaving 6 bases not matched to a gene. Germline CDR1 and CDR2: MNHEY and SMNVEV (reference sequence). The DNA of the CDR3 is TGTGCCAGCAGTACCTCGGGGGGACCCTACGAGCAGTACTTC. It specifies CASSTSGGPYEQYF.

V is TRBV30 and J is TRBJ1-2; D gene ambiguous. Germline CDR1 GTSNPN, CDR2 SVGIG (reference sequence). The V end was cut by 2 bases, the J end by 7 bases, with 11 bases between. The CDR3 contains 12 residues. The CDR3 sequence is CAWSRNSGGYTF. CDR3 sequence (DNA): TGTGCCTGGAGTAGGAACAGTGGTGGCTACACCTTC.

This rearrangement joins TRBV5-4 to TRBJ1-1; 8 positions agree with TRBD1. Germline V lookup: CDR1 SGHNT, CDR2 YYREEE (reference sequence). Trimming removed 4 bases from V and 0 bases from J; junction bases left unmatched: 5. This CDR3 has 15 amino acids. The CDR3 region has the DNA TGTGCCAGCAGCGTCGACAGGGGAATGAACACTGAAGCTTTCTTT. This sequence encodes CASSVDRGMNTEAFF. The full variable domain, its missing parts supplied by reference TRBV5-4 and TRBJ1-1, is ETGVTQSPTHLIKTRGQQVTLRCSSQSGHNTVSWYQQALGQGPQFIFQYYREEENGRGNFPPRFSGLQFPNYSSELNVNALELDDSALYLCASSVDRGMNTEAFFGQGTRLTVV.

The genes are TRBV27 and TRBJ2-2; no clear D. V was cut by 0 bases and J by 6 bases, with 8 bases left in between. The CDR3 length is 14 residues. CDR1 is MNHEY, CDR2 SMNVEV, per germline (reference sequence). CDR3 residues: CASSLSRIPGELFF. For the CDR3, the DNA is TGTGCCAGCAGTTTATCGAGAATCCCCGGGGAGCTGTTTTTT.

A few counts support this clone. The chain is built from TRBV7-9 and TRBJ2-7; TRBD1 matches at 8 bases. The trim removed 6 bases at V and 3 bases at J, leaving 4 bases unmatched. Germline assignment: CDR1 SEHNR and CDR2 FQNEAQ (reference sequence). The CDR3 extends over 13 amino acids. The CDR3 DNA reads as TGTGCCAGCAGATCAGGGGGCGGCTACGAGCAGTACTTC. It codes for CASRSGGGYEQYF.

This clone has only one observation. The chain is built from TRBV30 and TRBJ2-1; 7 nucleotides line up with TRBD2. The junction had 8 bases not matched to a gene; V was cut back by 2 bases and J by 7 bases. Germline CDR1 reads GTSNPN; CDR2 reads SVGIG (reference sequence). This CDR3 spans 14 amino acids. The CDR3 coding sequence is TGTGCCTGGAGTTTATACGTCGGGGGGAATGAGCAGTTCTTC. Its protein is CAWSLYVGGNEQFF.

The chain joins TRBV30 to TRBJ1-5; D might be TRBD1 (6 bases). The V end lost 4 bases, the J end lost 2 bases, and 15 bases lay between the germline ends. The V gene's germline CDR1 is GTSNPN and CDR2 SVGIG (reference sequence). There are 15 residues in the CDR3. CDR3 loop: CAWKRTGKGNQPQHF. The CDR3 DNA reads TGTGCCTGGAAGAGAACAGGGAAGGGCAATCAGCCCCAGCATTTT.

This rearrangement joins TRBV11-3 to TRBJ2-1; 8 nucleotides align to TRBD1. Germline V gene data show CDR1 as SGHNT and CDR2 as YENEEA. V lost 5 bases, J lost 6 bases, and 9 bases stayed unmatched. CDR3 length: 15 residues. The CDR3 protein is CASSPGTGVINEQFF. The CDR3 nucleotides read TGTGCCAGCAGCCCCGGGACAGGTGTTATCAATGAGCAGTTCTTC.

The genes are TRBV5-1 and TRBJ2-7, with 11 nucleotides matching TRBD1. Germline CDR1 is SGHRS and CDR2 is YFSETQ. Losses at the gene ends were 3 bases for V and 5 bases for J; bases not matched to a gene: 7. The CDR3 runs 15 residues. CDR3 nucleotides: TGCGCCAGCAGCTCAGGGACAGGGGGTTCTGACGAGCAGTACTTC. This sequence encodes CASSSGTGGSDEQYF. Looking up the rest from reference TRBV5-1 and TRBJ2-7 gives the full variable domain: KAGVTQTPRYLIKTRGQQVTLSCSPISGHRSVSWYQQTPGQGLQFLFEYFSETQRNKGNFPGRFSGRQFSNSRSEMNVSTLELGDSALYLCASSSGTGGSDEQYFGPGTRLTVT.

J is TRBJ2-7 and V is TRBV7-2, with D maybe TRBD2 (6 bases). This CDR3 has 16 residues. Germline loops: CDR1 SGHTA, CDR2 FQGNSA. The ends were cut back, 4 bases at V and 0 bases at J, with 16 bases in the middle. This CDR3 reads CASSSRGAGSSYEQYF. CDR3 DNA: TGTGCCAGCAGCTCCAGAGGGGCGGGGAGCTCCTACGAGCAGTACTTC.

The V and J genes are TRBV29-1 and TRBJ1-4; the D gene is possibly TRBD1 (6 bases). The V end was cut by 5 bases, the J end by 8 bases, with 15 bases between. This CDR3 is built from 13 residues. The germline V gene encodes CDR1 SQVTM and CDR2 ANQGSEA. CDR3 loop: CSVHTGSGEKLFF. The CDR3 DNA sequence: TGCAGCGTTCACACAGGGTCAGGGGAAAAACTGTTTTTT.